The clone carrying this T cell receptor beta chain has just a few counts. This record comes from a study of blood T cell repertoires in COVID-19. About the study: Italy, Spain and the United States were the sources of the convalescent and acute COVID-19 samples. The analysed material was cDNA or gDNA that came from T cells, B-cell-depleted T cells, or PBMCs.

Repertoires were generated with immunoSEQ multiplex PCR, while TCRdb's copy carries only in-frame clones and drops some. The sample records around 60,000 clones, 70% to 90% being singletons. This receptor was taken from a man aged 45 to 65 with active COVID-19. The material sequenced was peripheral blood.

This CDR3 reads CASSPKQNSPLHF. The DNA of the CDR3 is TGTGCCAGCAGCCCAAAACAGAATTCACCCCTCCACTTT. This rearrangement joins TRBV11-2 to TRBJ1-6; D ambiguous. The CDR3 covers 13 residues. Germline CDR1 and CDR2: SGHAT and FQNNGV. V lost 5 bases to trimming and J lost 7 bases, with 9 bases between them.